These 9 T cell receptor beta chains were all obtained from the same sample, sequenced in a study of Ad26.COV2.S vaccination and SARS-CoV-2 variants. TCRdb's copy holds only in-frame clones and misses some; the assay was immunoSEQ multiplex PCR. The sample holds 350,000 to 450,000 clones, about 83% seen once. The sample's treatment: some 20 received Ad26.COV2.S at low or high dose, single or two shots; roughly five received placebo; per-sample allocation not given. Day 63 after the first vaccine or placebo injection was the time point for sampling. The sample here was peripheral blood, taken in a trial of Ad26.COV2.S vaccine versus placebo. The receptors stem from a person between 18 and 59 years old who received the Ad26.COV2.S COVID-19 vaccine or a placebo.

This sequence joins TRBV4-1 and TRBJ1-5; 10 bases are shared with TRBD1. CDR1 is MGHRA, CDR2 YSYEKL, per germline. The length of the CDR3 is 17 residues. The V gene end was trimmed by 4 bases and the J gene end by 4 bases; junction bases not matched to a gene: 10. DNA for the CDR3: TGCGCCAGCAGCCTTTCTATTGCGGGACAGGGGAATCAGCCCCAGCATTTT. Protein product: CASSLSIAGQGNQPQHF.

The CDR3 DNA is TGTGCCAGTAGTCGGGGAAATTATGGCTACACCTTC. This codes for CASSRGNYGYTF. The chain recombines TRBV19 with TRBJ1-2; D gene unclear. Germline V gene data show CDR1 as LNHDA and CDR2 as SQIVND (reference sequence). The length of the CDR3 is 12 residues. Between the trimmed V and J ends, which lost 5 bases and 5 bases, there was a span of 9 bases.

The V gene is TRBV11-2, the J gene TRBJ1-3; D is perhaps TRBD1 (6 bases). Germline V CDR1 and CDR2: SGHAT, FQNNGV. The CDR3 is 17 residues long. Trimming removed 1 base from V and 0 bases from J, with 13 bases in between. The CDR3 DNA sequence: TGTGCCAGCAGCTTAGCCTCGACAGGCTCCTCTGGAAACACCATATATTTT. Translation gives CASSLASTGSSGNTIYF.

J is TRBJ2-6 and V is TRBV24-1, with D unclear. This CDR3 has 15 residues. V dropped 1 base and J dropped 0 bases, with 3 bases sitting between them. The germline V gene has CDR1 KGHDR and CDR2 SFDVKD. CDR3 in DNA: TGTGCCACCAGTGATTTAAGCTCTGGGGCCAACGTCCTGACTTTC. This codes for CATSDLSSGANVLTF.

In DNA, the CDR3 is TGTGCCAGCAGTCTAGACAGGGGTCATATCTATGGCTACACCTTC. Translated, it gives CASSLDRGHIYGYTF. The chain employs TRBV27 and TRBJ1-2; 8 positions match TRBD1. With 5 bases clipped from V and 4 bases from J, the junction kept 9 bases outside the gene matches. Germline V gene lookup returns CDR1 MNHEY and CDR2 SMNVEV (reference sequence). The CDR3 loop spans 15 amino acids.

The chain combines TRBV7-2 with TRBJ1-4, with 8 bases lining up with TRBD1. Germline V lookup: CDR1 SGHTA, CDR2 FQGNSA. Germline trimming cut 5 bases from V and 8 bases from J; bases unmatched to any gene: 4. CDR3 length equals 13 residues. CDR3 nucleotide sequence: TGTGCCAGCAGCCCAGGGGGCAGGGAAAAACTGTTTTTT. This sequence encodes CASSPGGREKLFF.

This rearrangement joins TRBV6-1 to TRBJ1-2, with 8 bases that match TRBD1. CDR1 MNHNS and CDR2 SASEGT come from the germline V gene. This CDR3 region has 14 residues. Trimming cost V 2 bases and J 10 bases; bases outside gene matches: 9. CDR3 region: CASSEYYRGVDYTF. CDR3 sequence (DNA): TGTGCCAGCAGTGAATATTACAGGGGGGTCGACTACACCTTC.

The CDR3 sequence: CASSPSALAGSSYEQYF. The CDR3 DNA reads as TGTGCCAGCAGCCCCTCGGCTCTAGCGGGGAGCTCCTACGAGCAGTACTTC. This rearrangement joins TRBV7-3 to TRBJ2-7; TRBD2 agrees at 9 bases. The CDR3 extends over 17 amino acids. The V and J ends lost 5 bases and 0 bases, in that order; junction bases with no gene match: 11. Per the germline V gene, CDR1 is SGHTA and CDR2 is FQGTGA.

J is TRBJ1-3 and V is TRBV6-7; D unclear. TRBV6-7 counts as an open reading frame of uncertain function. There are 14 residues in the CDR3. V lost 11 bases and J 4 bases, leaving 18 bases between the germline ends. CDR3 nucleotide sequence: TGTGCCGGGGTCTGGAGCGGGGAGGGAAACACCATATATTTT. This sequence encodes CAGVWSGEGNTIYF.